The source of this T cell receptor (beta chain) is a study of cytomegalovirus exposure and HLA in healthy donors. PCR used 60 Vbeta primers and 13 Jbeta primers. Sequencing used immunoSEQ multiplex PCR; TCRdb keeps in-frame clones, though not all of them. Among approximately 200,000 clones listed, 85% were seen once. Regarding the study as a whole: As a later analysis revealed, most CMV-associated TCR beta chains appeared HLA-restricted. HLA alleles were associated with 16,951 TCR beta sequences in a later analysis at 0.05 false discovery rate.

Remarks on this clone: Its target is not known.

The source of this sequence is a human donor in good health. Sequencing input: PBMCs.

CDR3 protein: CASSVDLGVNEAFF. CDR3 coding DNA: TGTGCCAGCAGCGTAGACTTAGGGGTTAATGAAGCTTTCTTT. The rearrangement joins TRBV9 to TRBJ1-1; possible D gene TRBD1, 5 bases. Looked up from germline, CDR1 is SGDLS and CDR2 is YYNGEE. The length of the CDR3 is 14 residues. The V end lost 0 bases, the J end lost 7 bases, and 13 bases lay between the germline ends.